The 6 T cell receptor beta chains presented below share a single source sample, sequenced in a study of beta chain features in type 1 diabetes. The isolated RNA, all of it, was reverse transcribed, so expressed TCRB transcripts were what got sequenced. Libraries were prepared by immunoSEQ multiplex PCR; TCRdb keeps only in-frame clonotypes and omits some of them. This sample has 860,000 or so clones, with 15% to 20% found just once. The sequencing sample was made of naive CD4+ T cells from blood. The receptors shown here come from a woman under 30 in good health.

The chain joins TRBV7-9 to TRBJ1-1; 12 bases map to TRBD1. Per germline, CDR1 SEHNR and CDR2 FQNEAQ (reference sequence). With V trimmed by 5 bases and J by 3 bases, 4 bases remained unmatched. The CDR3 spans 15 residues. CDR3 region: CASSKGQGADTEAFF. The DNA for the CDR3 is TGTGCCAGCAGCAAGGGACAGGGGGCTGACACTGAAGCTTTCTTT.

This clone was seen more than once but under ten times. CDR3 bases: TGCGCCAGCAGCTTTGATAGCGGTCCAGGGGATACGCAGTATTTT. It codes for CASSFDSGPGDTQYF. This chain joins TRBV5-1 and TRBJ2-3, with D possibly TRBD2 on 6 matching bases. This CDR3 is built from 15 residues. Trimming took off 2 bases at V and 6 bases at J, with 16 bases between the two ends. Germline CDR1 is SGHRS and CDR2 is YFSETQ.

A few counts support this clone. The V gene is TRBV2, the J gene TRBJ2-5, with 8 bases lining up with TRBD2. The CDR3 length is 15 residues. Trimming at V came to 2 bases and at J to 6 bases, leaving 8 bases not matched to a gene. The germline gives CDR1 SNHLY, CDR2 FYNNEI. CDR3 loop: CASSELLAGIQTQYF. CDR3 nucleotides: TGTGCCAGCAGTGAATTATTAGCGGGAATACAGACCCAGTACTTC.

The chain employs TRBV7-9 and TRBJ1-1; no firm D call. The V and J ends lost 1 base and 0 bases respectively, with 6 bases between them. The CDR3 is 14 amino acids. Per germline, CDR1 SEHNR and CDR2 FQNEAQ (reference sequence). The CDR3 nucleotides read TGTGCCAGCAGCTTAGAAGTGTTGAACACTGAAGCTTTCTTT. It specifies CASSLEVLNTEAFF.

The chain combines TRBV10-2 with TRBJ2-3; 10 bases are a match to TRBD2. From germline, CDR1 is WSHSY and CDR2 SAAADI. The CDR3 covers 15 residues. With 6 bases clipped from V and 1 base from J, the junction kept 4 bases outside the gene matches. The CDR3 region is CASRRTSGGTDTQYF. DNA for the CDR3: TGCGCCAGCAGACGCACTAGCGGGGGCACAGATACGCAGTATTTT.

The J gene is TRBJ2-1, the V gene TRBV5-4; 13 bases fit TRBD2. The CDR3 totals 17 residues. Germline trimming cut 4 bases from V and 4 bases from J; bases unmatched to any gene: 8. Germline CDR1 SGHNT, CDR2 YYREEE (reference sequence). This CDR3 is CASSKGLAGKKYNEQFF. The CDR3, as DNA: TGTGCCAGCAGCAAGGGACTAGCGGGAAAAAAGTACAATGAGCAGTTCTTC.